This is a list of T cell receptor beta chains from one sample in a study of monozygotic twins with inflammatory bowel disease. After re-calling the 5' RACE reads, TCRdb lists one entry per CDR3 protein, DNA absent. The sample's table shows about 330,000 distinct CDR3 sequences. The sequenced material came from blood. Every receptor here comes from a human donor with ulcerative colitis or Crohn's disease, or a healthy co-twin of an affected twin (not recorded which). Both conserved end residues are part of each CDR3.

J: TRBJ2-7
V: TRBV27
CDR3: CASSLSSVGNEQYF

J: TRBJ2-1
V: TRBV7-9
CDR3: CASRPINEQFF

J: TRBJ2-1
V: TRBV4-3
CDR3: CASSQDWSEQFF

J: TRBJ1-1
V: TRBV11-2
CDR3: CASTKTGTGGNTEAFF

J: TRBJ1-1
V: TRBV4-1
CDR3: CASRQQQALNTEAFF

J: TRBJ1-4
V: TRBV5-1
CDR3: CASSETVQREKLVF

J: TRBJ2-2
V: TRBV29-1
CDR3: CSAKTSGNTGELFF

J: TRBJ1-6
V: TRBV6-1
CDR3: CASSGPGEVSPLHF

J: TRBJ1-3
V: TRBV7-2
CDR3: CASSPRPNTIYF

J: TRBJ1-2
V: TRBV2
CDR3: CARTTGLSYGYTF

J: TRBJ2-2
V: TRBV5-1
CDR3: CASSLAAGTGKTGELFF

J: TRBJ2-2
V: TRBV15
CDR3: CATSSGLGTNTGELFF

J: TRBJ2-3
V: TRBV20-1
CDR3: CSGAASGGGADTQYF

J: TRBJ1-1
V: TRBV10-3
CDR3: CAISDRDTLDTEAFF

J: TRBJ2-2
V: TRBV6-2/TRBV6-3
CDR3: CASSYHPTTGELFF

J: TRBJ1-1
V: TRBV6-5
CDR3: CASRHRGTEAFF

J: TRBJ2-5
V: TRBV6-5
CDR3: CASSYALGGDETQYF

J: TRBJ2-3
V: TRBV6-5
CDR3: CASSYSGMDPTDTQYF

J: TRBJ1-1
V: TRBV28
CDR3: CASSLNGKMFGEAFF

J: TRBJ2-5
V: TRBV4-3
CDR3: CASSQDRATQYF

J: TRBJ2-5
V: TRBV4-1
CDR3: CASSQDWYGHIQETQYF

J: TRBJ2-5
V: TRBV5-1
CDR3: CASSLGARETQYF

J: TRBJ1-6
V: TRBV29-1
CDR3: CSVGEAGSPLHF

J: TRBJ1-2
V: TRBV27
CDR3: CASSLTHVSGYTF

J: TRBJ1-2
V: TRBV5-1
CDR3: CASSGPGTGENGYTF

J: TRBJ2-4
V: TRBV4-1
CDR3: CASSHAGGFGIQYF

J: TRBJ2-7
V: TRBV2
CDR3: CASSELNYEQYF

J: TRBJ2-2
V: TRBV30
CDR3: CAWSVQARGTGELFF

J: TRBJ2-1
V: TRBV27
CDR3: CASSLSLTNYNEQFF

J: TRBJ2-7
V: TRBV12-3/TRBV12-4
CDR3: CASSPLALQTYEQYF

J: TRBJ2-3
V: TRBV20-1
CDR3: CSARTSGRLGGTDTQYF

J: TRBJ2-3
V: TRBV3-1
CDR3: CASSHLLSTDTQYF

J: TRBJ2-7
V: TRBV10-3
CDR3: CAIKTQEGYEQYF

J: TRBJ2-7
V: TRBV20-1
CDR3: CSARDPPRSYEQYF

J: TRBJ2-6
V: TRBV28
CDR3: CASSNPSPSGWANVLTF

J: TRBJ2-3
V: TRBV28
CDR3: CASSFRLSEDTQYF

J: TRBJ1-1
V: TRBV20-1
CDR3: CSARGGTVNTEAFF